These T cell receptor beta chains were read from a single sample in a study of OX40 agonist ivuxolimab in advanced cancers. Using immunoSEQ multiplex PCR, the repertoire was profiled, and TCRdb retains in-frame clones only, with some absent. Among 75,000 to 80,000 clones listed, over 70% were seen once. The sample here was CD4+ or CD8+ T cells sorted from blood, taken in a trial of the OX40 agonist ivuxolimab. Source of these receptors: an adult with an advanced solid tumor such as melanoma, head and neck, liver or kidney cancer. The CDR3 runs from the conserved cysteine through the conserved F or W. D genes are given only for firm matches. Expanded clones are given a class, and other clones once, few, many or no size at all.

>NA|TRBJ2-2|NA|TRBV7-9
TGTGCCAGCTCGAGGACCATCGATAACACCGGGGAGCTGTTTTTT
CASSRTIDNTGELFF
>NA|TRBJ2-1|TRBD2|TRBV6-1
TGTGCCAGCAGTGAGGCTAGCGGGAGAAGGGTTCGATTTGGTGAGCAGTTCTTC
CASSEASGRRVRFGEQFF
>NA|TRBJ2-3|TRBD1|TRBV6-5
TGTGCCAGCAGCCAACTCGGGACAGCCACAGATACGCAGTATTTT
CASSQLGTATDTQYF
>NA|TRBJ1-5|NA|TRBV6-1
TGTGCCAGCAGTGAGTTTCAGCCCCAGCATTTT
CASSEFQPQHF
>NA|TRBJ1-1|NA|TRBV28
TGTGCCAGCAGTTATACATTGAACACTGAAGCTTTCTTT
CASSYTLNTEAFF
>NA|TRBJ2-3|NA|TRBV6-5
TGTGCCAGCAGTCCTGGGACTAGCACAGATACGCAGTATTTT
CASSPGTSTDTQYF
>NA|TRBJ2-2|NA|TRBV7-3
TGTGCCAGCAGGCACAGCGTCGGGACCGGGGAGCTGTTTTTT
CASRHSVGTGELFF
>NA|TRBJ1-1|TRBD1|TRBV5-1
TGCGCCAGCGCTCCCCGGGACAGCCGTATAACAGCTTTCTTT
CASAPRDSRITAFF
>NA|TRBJ2-2|TRBD1|TRBV10-1
TGCGCCAGCAGCACCGGGACAGAGAACGGGGAGCTGTTTTTT
CASSTGTENGELFF
>NA|TRBJ2-7|TRBD2|TRBV11-2
TGTGCCAGCAAAACCGCGGGGGGTGCGGGGGAGCAGTACTTC
CASKTAGGAGEQYF
>NA|TRBJ2-3|TRBD1|TRBV9
TGTGCCAGCAGCGTAGGTCCCTGGGTGGGGACAGGGACAGATACGCAGTATTTT
CASSVGPWVGTGTDTQYF
>NA|TRBJ2-3|NA|TRBV5-4
TGTGCCAGCAGCGCGGGACAGCGAGTAGGGGATACGCAGTATTTT
CASSAGQRVGDTQYF
>NA|TRBJ1-5|TRBD1|TRBV10-1
TGCGCCAGCGACAGACAGGGGATCAATCAGCCCCAGCATTTT
CASDRQGINQPQHF
>once|TRBJ2-7|TRBD2|TRBV4-3
TGCGCCAGCAGCCAAGATTTTCCAGCGGGGGGTTACGAGCAGTACTTC
CASSQDFPAGGYEQYF
>NA|TRBJ2-7|TRBD2|TRBV9
TGTGCCAGCAGCGAGTTCTCAAGCGGGAGCGAGCAGTACTTC
CASSEFSSGSEQYF
>NA|TRBJ2-5|NA|TRBV4-1
TGCGCCAGCAGCCAACGGGAGCGAGAGACCCAGTACTTC
CASSQRERETQYF
>NA|TRBJ2-1|TRBD2|TRBV18
TGTGCCAGCGCCCCACTTCCCGGGACTAGCGGTCCCTACAATGAGCAGTTCTTC
CASAPLPGTSGPYNEQFF
>NA|TRBJ2-7|NA|TRBV6-6
TGTGCCAGCAGTTCGGCCCCAGACCTCCACCTCAGGGTGTACTTC
CASSSAPDLHLRVYF
>NA|TRBJ1-2|TRBD1|TRBV27
TGTGCCAGCAGTGATTACAGGGGGGGCTATGGCTACACCTTC
CASSDYRGGYGYTF
>NA|TRBJ1-1|NA|TRBV21-1
TGTGCCAGCAGCATATGCAGGGGCCGAAATGAAGCTTTCTTT
CASSICRGRNEAFF
>NA|TRBJ2-4|NA|TRBV25-1
TGTGCCAGCAGTGAAGCGGGCCTAGCCAAAAACATTCAGTACTTC
CASSEAGLAKNIQYF
>NA|TRBJ1-3|NA|TRBV5-1
TGCGCCAGCAGCTTGGGGGTTATAAACTCTGGAAACACCATATATTTT
CASSLGVINSGNTIYF
>many|TRBJ1-2|TRBD1|TRBV7-2
TGTGCCAGCAGCTTAGGGGGGACAGGGAACTATGGCTACACCTTC
CASSLGGTGNYGYTF
>NA|TRBJ2-1|NA|TRBV28
TGTGCCAGCAGTTCGACGGGGGGCCTCTACAATGAGCAGTTCTTC
CASSSTGGLYNEQFF
>NA|TRBJ1-1|TRBD1|TRBV5-1
TGCGCCAGCAGCCGGGGACAGGCGGACGAAGCTTTCTTT
CASSRGQADEAFF
>once|TRBJ2-7|NA|TRBV5-1
TGCGCCAGCAGCTGGGCCGACAGGTACGACGAGCAGTACTTC
CASSWADRYDEQYF
>NA|TRBJ2-7|NA|TRBV12-5
TGTGCTAGTGGTTTGGGTTACGAGCAGTACTTC
CASGLGYEQYF
>NA|TRBJ1-4|NA|TRBV27
TGTGCCAGCGCTACAGGGCCTAATGAAAAACTGTTTTTT
CASATGPNEKLFF
>NA|TRBJ2-7|NA|TRBV7-2
TGTGCCAGCAGCTTAGACGGAGGGTACGAGCAGTACTTC
CASSLDGGYEQYF
>NA|TRBJ2-3|NA|TRBV27
TGTGCCAGCAGTTTATATCGGGGACCCACAGATACGCAGTATTTT
CASSLYRGPTDTQYF
>NA|TRBJ2-3|TRBD2|TRBV19
TGTGCCAGTAGCCCCGGGAGGGCAGATACGCAGTATTTT
CASSPGRADTQYF
>NA|TRBJ2-5|NA|TRBV7-2
TGTGCCAGCAGCTTAGTGGGTAGCCACCAAGAGACCCAGTACTTC
CASSLVGSHQETQYF
>NA|TRBJ2-3|TRBD2|TRBV10-1
TGCGCCAGCAGCGCACAGCGGGGGGTCACAGATACGCAGTATTTT
CASSAQRGVTDTQYF
>NA|TRBJ1-1|NA|TRBV7-2
TGTGCCAGCAGCTTGCGAGCGGGCACTGAAGCTTTCTTT
CASSLRAGTEAFF
>NA|TRBJ2-7|TRBD2|TRBV7-2
TGTGCCAGCAGCTCCACTAGCGGGGGGGCCGGGAACGAGCAGTACTTC
CASSSTSGGAGNEQYF
>NA|TRBJ1-5|TRBD1|TRBV19
TGTGCCAGTAGTACCTTAAGGGCGGGACAGAGGGTTGCGCCCCAGCATTTT
CASSTLRAGQRVAPQHF
>once|TRBJ2-5|NA|TRBV7-2
TGTGCCAGCAGCTTAGCGGGGGGTTTGGAGACCCAGTACTTC
CASSLAGGLETQYF